Listed below are T cell receptor beta chains from one sample, sequenced in a study of T cells in Graves' hyperthyroidism and ophthalmopathy. In TCRdb, the multiplex PCR reads were re-called with MiXCR into one record per CDR3 protein. The top ten hold 18% of the sample, which has around 580,000 distinct CDR3 sequences, approximately 15% seen once. Source material: blood. These receptors came from a woman in her late teens or twenties with Graves' hyperthyroidism. The CDR3 runs from the conserved cysteine through the conserved F or W. The order of the fields is J gene, D gene, V gene, clone size, CDR3 DNA, CDR3 protein. The D gene is left open where the match is weak. Clone size appears in some rows only: once, few, many, or a class for an expanded clone.

j_gene: TRBJ2-7; d_gene: TRBD2; v_gene: TRBV13; abundance: -; CDR3nt: TGTGCCAGCAGCTTACGGCTAGCGGGAGCCATTTCGGGGGGGTACGAGCAGTACTTC; CDR3aa: CASSLRLAGAISGGYEQYF
j_gene: TRBJ2-1; d_gene: -; v_gene: TRBV2; abundance: -; CDR3nt: TGTGCCAGCAACCAGCCGACAGGAACCAATGAGCAGTTCTTC; CDR3aa: CASNQPTGTNEQFF
j_gene: TRBJ2-7; d_gene: TRBD1; v_gene: TRBV18; abundance: -; CDR3nt: TGTGCCAGCTCACCAAGGGACAGGGGGCTCGAGCAGTACTTC; CDR3aa: CASSPRDRGLEQYF
j_gene: TRBJ2-1; d_gene: TRBD2; v_gene: TRBV28; abundance: many; CDR3nt: TGTGCCAGCAGTCCCAGCGGGAGGGCCGACATTGAGCAGTTCTTC; CDR3aa: CASSPSGRADIEQFF
j_gene: TRBJ1-5; d_gene: TRBD1; v_gene: TRBV20-1; abundance: many; CDR3nt: TGCAGTGCTAGAGAAGGGGGCAGGGATCAACAGCCCCAGCATTTT; CDR3aa: CSAREGGRDQQPQHF
j_gene: TRBJ1-5; d_gene: -; v_gene: TRBV20-1; abundance: many; CDR3nt: TGCAGTGCTAGAGTAGGAGTATTGTCCAATCAGCCCCAGCATTTT; CDR3aa: CSARVGVLSNQPQHF
j_gene: TRBJ1-2; d_gene: TRBD1; v_gene: TRBV18; abundance: many; CDR3nt: TGTGCCAGCTCACCGGACAGGTCCTATGGCTACACCTTC; CDR3aa: CASSPDRSYGYTF
j_gene: TRBJ2-5; d_gene: -; v_gene: TRBV6-4; abundance: -; CDR3nt: TGTGCCAGCAGTGACAAGTTATTAAGCTGGCAAGAGACCCAGTACTTC; CDR3aa: CASSDKLLSWQETQYF
j_gene: TRBJ1-2; d_gene: -; v_gene: TRBV20-1; abundance: many; CDR3nt: TGCAGTGCTCCTCCGGGACAAGGCTATGGCTACACCTTC; CDR3aa: CSAPPGQGYGYTF
j_gene: TRBJ1-5; d_gene: -; v_gene: TRBV7-2; abundance: few; CDR3nt: TGTGCCAGCAGCTTATTCACAGCTAGCAATCAGCCCCAGCATTTT; CDR3aa: CASSLFTASNQPQHF
j_gene: TRBJ2-7; d_gene: TRBD1; v_gene: TRBV20-1; abundance: many; CDR3nt: TGCAGTGCTAGAGCTACCGGGACAGGGAGAAACGAGCAGTACTTC; CDR3aa: CSARATGTGRNEQYF
j_gene: TRBJ1-2; d_gene: TRBD1; v_gene: TRBV6-2/TRBV6-3; abundance: few; CDR3nt: TGTGCCAGCAGTTTACTCCTGACAGGGAGGAGCTATGGCTACACCTTC; CDR3aa: CASSLLLTGRSYGYTF
j_gene: TRBJ2-7; d_gene: TRBD1; v_gene: TRBV20-1; abundance: many; CDR3nt: TGCAGTGTCGGGGACAGCTTCTACGAGCAGTACTTC; CDR3aa: CSVGDSFYEQYF
j_gene: TRBJ2-5; d_gene: -; v_gene: TRBV7-2; abundance: few; CDR3nt: TGTGCCAGCAGCTTAGATCGGTGGGGGGGCGAAGAGACCCAGTACTTC; CDR3aa: CASSLDRWGGEETQYF
j_gene: TRBJ1-6; d_gene: -; v_gene: TRBV6-2/TRBV6-3; abundance: few; CDR3nt: TGTGCCAGCACCCGGGACGGGAATTCACCCCTCCACTTT; CDR3aa: CASTRDGNSPLHF
j_gene: TRBJ2-2; d_gene: TRBD2; v_gene: TRBV11-3; abundance: -; CDR3nt: TGTGCCAGCAGCTTATCGCGAGGTAGCGGGGGGCTTGACACCGGGGAGCTGTTTTTT; CDR3aa: CASSLSRGSGGLDTGELFF
j_gene: TRBJ2-5; d_gene: -; v_gene: TRBV2; abundance: many; CDR3nt: TGTGCCAGCAGTGAAAATAGTCTCCAAGAGACCCAGTACTTC; CDR3aa: CASSENSLQETQYF
j_gene: TRBJ2-1; d_gene: TRBD2; v_gene: TRBV28; abundance: many; CDR3nt: TGTGCCAGCAGATACCGGACTAGCGGGATCGATTTTGAGCAGTTCTTC; CDR3aa: CASRYRTSGIDFEQFF
j_gene: TRBJ1-5; d_gene: TRBD1; v_gene: TRBV5-4; abundance: -; CDR3nt: TGTGCCAGCAGCACAGGGGGTAATAGCAATCAGCCCCAGCATTTT; CDR3aa: CASSTGGNSNQPQHF
j_gene: TRBJ2-3; d_gene: TRBD2; v_gene: TRBV3-1; abundance: -; CDR3nt: TGCGCCAGCAGCCAAGATCGGGGGAGCGGGAGCACGAATACGCAGTATTTT; CDR3aa: CASSQDRGSGSTNTQYF
j_gene: TRBJ2-7; d_gene: -; v_gene: TRBV28; abundance: -; CDR3nt: TGTGCCAGCAGTTTATTCTACGGGAGTAACGAGCAGTACTTC; CDR3aa: CASSLFYGSNEQYF
j_gene: TRBJ1-3; d_gene: TRBD1; v_gene: TRBV2; abundance: many; CDR3nt: TGTGCCAGCAGTGAGACCCTCGGTGGTAGGGGGCCAGGAAACACCATATATTTT; CDR3aa: CASSETLGGRGPGNTIYF
j_gene: TRBJ2-7; d_gene: -; v_gene: TRBV19; abundance: -; CDR3nt: TGTGCCAGTAGTATTCTAGACGGTTCCTACGAGCAGTACTTC; CDR3aa: CASSILDGSYEQYF
j_gene: TRBJ1-4; d_gene: TRBD1; v_gene: TRBV12-3/TRBV12-4; abundance: few; CDR3nt: TGTGCCAGCAGCCCCGGGACAGCTGGGGAAAAACTGTTTTTT; CDR3aa: CASSPGTAGEKLFF
j_gene: TRBJ1-3; d_gene: -; v_gene: TRBV20-1; abundance: many; CDR3nt: TGCAGTGCTAGAGCGACAGGCCTCTCTGGAAACACCATATATTTT; CDR3aa: CSARATGLSGNTIYF
j_gene: TRBJ2-3; d_gene: -; v_gene: TRBV12-3/TRBV12-4; abundance: many; CDR3nt: TGTGCCAGCAGCTCCACCTACACAGATACGCAGTATTTT; CDR3aa: CASSSTYTDTQYF
j_gene: TRBJ1-5; d_gene: -; v_gene: TRBV7-9; abundance: many; CDR3nt: TGTGCCAGCAGCTTAGCGCTTGAGGGAAATCAGCCCCAGCATTTT; CDR3aa: CASSLALEGNQPQHF
j_gene: TRBJ2-2; d_gene: -; v_gene: TRBV12-3/TRBV12-4; abundance: many; CDR3nt: TGTGCCAGCAGTCTGTCAGCCGGGGAGCTGTTTTTT; CDR3aa: CASSLSAGELFF
j_gene: TRBJ2-5; d_gene: TRBD1; v_gene: TRBV27; abundance: many; CDR3nt: TGTGCCAGCAGTCCCTGGGGCGCGACAGGGGAAGAGACCCAGTACTTC; CDR3aa: CASSPWGATGEETQYF
j_gene: TRBJ2-7; d_gene: TRBD1; v_gene: TRBV6-1; abundance: many; CDR3nt: TGTGCCAGCAGTAAAGACAGGGGTAGCTACGAGCAGTACTTC; CDR3aa: CASSKDRGSYEQYF
j_gene: TRBJ1-4; d_gene: -; v_gene: TRBV10-2; abundance: few; CDR3nt: TGCGCCAGCAGTCGGCGCTTGGATGAAAAACTGTTTTTT; CDR3aa: CASSRRLDEKLFF
j_gene: TRBJ1-3; d_gene: -; v_gene: TRBV5-4; abundance: -; CDR3nt: TGTGCCAGCAGCTTGGAGGGAGGTCGCTCTGGAAACACCATATATTTT; CDR3aa: CASSLEGGRSGNTIYF
j_gene: TRBJ2-1; d_gene: TRBD2; v_gene: TRBV6-2/TRBV6-3; abundance: few; CDR3nt: TGTGCCAGCACCCAAAGCGGGGGACGTGGGAGCAAGTTCTTC; CDR3aa: CASTQSGGRGSKFF
j_gene: TRBJ1-5; d_gene: -; v_gene: TRBV28; abundance: many; CDR3nt: TGTGCCAGCGGGGGGATTTTAAGGTGGATCTCAAGCAATCAGCCCCAGCATTTT; CDR3aa: CASGGILRWISSNQPQHF
j_gene: TRBJ2-1; d_gene: -; v_gene: TRBV19; abundance: -; CDR3nt: TGTGCCAGTAGTATCTCAGTACAGGGCAGCTACAATGAGCAGTTCTTC; CDR3aa: CASSISVQGSYNEQFF
j_gene: TRBJ2-5; d_gene: TRBD2; v_gene: TRBV5-4; abundance: -; CDR3nt: TGTGCCAGCAGCCGGAGACTAGCGGGAGGCCTAGAGACCCAGTACTTC; CDR3aa: CASSRRLAGGLETQYF
j_gene: TRBJ2-3; d_gene: TRBD2; v_gene: TRBV7-2; abundance: many; CDR3nt: TGTGCCAGCAGCTTTAGCGGGGCGAGCACAGATACGCAGTATTTT; CDR3aa: CASSFSGASTDTQYF
j_gene: TRBJ2-7; d_gene: -; v_gene: TRBV28; abundance: -; CDR3nt: TGTGCCAGCAGTTCCTCCGGTTGGGCGTCGTACGAGCAGTACTTC; CDR3aa: CASSSSGWASYEQYF
j_gene: TRBJ2-2; d_gene: -; v_gene: TRBV20-1; abundance: many; CDR3nt: TGCAGTGCTACGGACCCGACAGGGAGGGCTACCGGGGAGCTGTTTTTT; CDR3aa: CSATDPTGRATGELFF
j_gene: TRBJ1-5; d_gene: -; v_gene: TRBV28; abundance: many; CDR3nt: TGTGCCAGCAACAATCCCCCGGGGACGGGAAGCAATCAGCCCCAGCATTTT; CDR3aa: CASNNPPGTGSNQPQHF
j_gene: TRBJ1-2; d_gene: TRBD1; v_gene: TRBV6-2/TRBV6-3; abundance: few; CDR3nt: TGTGCCAGCAGCGGACAGGGGGTGCCTGGCTACACCTTC; CDR3aa: CASSGQGVPGYTF